Presented here are 5 T cell receptor beta chains from one specimen sequenced in a study of PD-1 blockade in classical Hodgkin lymphoma. The method was immunoSEQ multiplex PCR; TCRdb's version includes in-frame clones alone and lacks a portion of them. The sample lists some 96,000 clones; roughly 76% were seen once. Autologous stem cell transplantation was followed by relapse in every patient, and brentuximab vedotin exposure varied. This sample comprised peripheral blood mononuclear cells (PBMCs), obtained before the second cycle of nivolumab. These TCRs come from a human donor with classical Hodgkin lymphoma.

The sample holds one count of this clone. J is TRBJ2-3 and V is TRBV27; possible D gene TRBD2, 6 bases. The germline V gene has CDR1 MNHEY and CDR2 SMNVEV (reference sequence). Trimming cost V 3 bases and J 8 bases, with 15 bases left between them. The CDR3 runs to 14 residues. The CDR3 DNA follows: TGTGCCAGCAGTTTGAGGCGGGATGGGGGTACGCAGTATTTT. Translating gives CASSLRRDGGTQYF.

V usage is TRBV5-8 and J usage is TRBJ2-4, with D tentatively TRBD1 (7 bases). The CDR3 extends over 14 amino acids. Per germline, CDR1 SGHTS and CDR2 YDEGEE. With 0 bases removed from V and 7 bases from J, the gap between germline ends came to 11 bases. The CDR3 reads CASSLVAGGNIQYF. CDR3 nucleotide sequence: TGTGCCAGCAGCTTGGTGGCAGGGGGGAACATTCAGTACTTC.

CDR3 DNA: TGTGCCAGTAACCAGGGCTCCGGGGCCAACGTCCTGACTTTC. Protein product: CASNQGSGANVLTF. The gene calls are TRBV19 and TRBJ2-6; maybe TRBD1 (5 bases). The CDR3 spans 14 residues. The germline CDR1 and CDR2 sequences are LNHDA and SQIVND (reference sequence). Trimming shortened V by 7 bases and J by 4 bases, and 11 bases separated the two germline ends.

V is TRBV2 and J is TRBJ1-5, with 7 bases matching TRBD1. This CDR3 is 16 amino acids long. J lost 4 bases, V lost 6 bases, and 12 bases had no gene match. Germline V gives CDR1 SNHLY, CDR2 FYNNEI. Here the CDR3 reads CASRKETGAPNQPQHF. As DNA, the CDR3 is TGTGCCAGCAGGAAGGAAACAGGGGCTCCGAATCAGCCCCAGCATTTT. The complete variable domain, with remaining parts taken from reference TRBV2 and TRBJ1-5, reads EPEVTQTPSHQVTQMGQEVILRCVPISNHLYFYWYRQILGQKVEFLVSFYNNEISEKSEIFDDQFSVERPDGSNFTLKIRSTKLEDSAMYFCASRKETGAPNQPQHFGDGTRLSIL.

The chain is built from TRBV6-5 and TRBJ2-2; D gene uncertain. This CDR3 comprises 15 residues. The germline V gene encodes CDR1 MNHEY and CDR2 SVGAGI. The ends were cut back, 0 bases at V and 0 bases at J, with 5 bases in the middle. The CDR3 loop reads CASSYSSTNTGELFF. The CDR3 DNA sequence: TGTGCCAGCAGTTACTCTTCAACGAACACCGGGGAGCTGTTTTTT.